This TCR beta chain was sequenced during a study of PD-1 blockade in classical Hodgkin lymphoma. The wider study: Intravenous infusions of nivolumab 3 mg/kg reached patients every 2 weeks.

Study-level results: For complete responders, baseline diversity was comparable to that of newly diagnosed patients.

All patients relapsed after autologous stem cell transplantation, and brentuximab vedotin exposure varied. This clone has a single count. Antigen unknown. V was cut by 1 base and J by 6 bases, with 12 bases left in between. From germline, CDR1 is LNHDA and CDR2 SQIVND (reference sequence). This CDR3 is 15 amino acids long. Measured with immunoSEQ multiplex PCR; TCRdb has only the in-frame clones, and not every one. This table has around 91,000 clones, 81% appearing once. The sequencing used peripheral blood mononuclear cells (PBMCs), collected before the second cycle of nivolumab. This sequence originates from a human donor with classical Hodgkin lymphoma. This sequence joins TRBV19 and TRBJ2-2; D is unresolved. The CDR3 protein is CASSIGEGRSGELFF. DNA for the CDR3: TGTGCCAGTAGTATAGGTGAAGGTCGATCCGGGGAGCTGTTTTTT. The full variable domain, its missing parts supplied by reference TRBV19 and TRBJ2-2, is DGGITQSPKYLFRKEGQNVTLSCEQNLNHDAMYWYRQDPGQGLRLIYYSQIVNDFQKGDIAEGYSVSREKKESFPLTVTSAQKNPTAFYLCASSIGEGRSGELFFGEGSRLTVL.